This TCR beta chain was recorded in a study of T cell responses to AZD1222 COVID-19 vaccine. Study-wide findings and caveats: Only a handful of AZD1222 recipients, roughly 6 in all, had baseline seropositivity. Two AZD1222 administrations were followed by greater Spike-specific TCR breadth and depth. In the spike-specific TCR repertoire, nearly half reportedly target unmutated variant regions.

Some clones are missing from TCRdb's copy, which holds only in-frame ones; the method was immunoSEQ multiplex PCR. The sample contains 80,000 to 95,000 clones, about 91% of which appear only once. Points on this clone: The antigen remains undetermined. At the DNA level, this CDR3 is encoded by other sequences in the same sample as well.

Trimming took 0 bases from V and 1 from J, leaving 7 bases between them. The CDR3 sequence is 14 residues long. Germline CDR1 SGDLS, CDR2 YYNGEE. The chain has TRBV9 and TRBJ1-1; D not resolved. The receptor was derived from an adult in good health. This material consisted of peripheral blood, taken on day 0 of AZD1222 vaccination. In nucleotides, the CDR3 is TGTGCCAGCAGCGTAGCCAGCGGGAACACTGAAGCTTTCTTT. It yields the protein CASSVASGNTEAFF.